This T cell receptor (beta chain) was sequenced during a study of T cells after yellow fever vaccination. TCRdb itself ran the 5' RACE reads through MiXCR, one entry per CDR3 protein. This table holds around 320,000 distinct CDR3 sequences, around 4.5% found once. The V end lost 5 bases, the J end lost 0 bases, and 15 bases lay between the germline ends. Germline V gene data show CDR1 as SGHTA and CDR2 as FQGNSA. The length of the CDR3 is 16 residues. In this sample, this clonotype turned up many times. No antigen is known for it. Study-wide points: Clones that expanded after primary vaccination mostly reappeared after the booster (roughly 95% CD4, approximately 85% CD8). Clonotype sharing between CD4 and CD8 compartments was small.

The TCR was taken from a man younger than 30 who received the YFV17D yellow fever vaccine. The input for sequencing was PBMCs, taken 15 days after the yellow fever booster vaccination. This chain connects TRBV7-2 to TRBJ2-3, with D possibly TRBD1 on 9 matching bases. CDR3 DNA sequence: TGTGCCAGCAGCCGGGAGGGGACAGGGAGCACAGATACGCAGTATTTT. The encoded protein is CASSREGTGSTDTQYF. The full variable domain, completed using reference TRBV7-2 and TRBJ2-3, is GAGVSQSPSNKVTEKGKDVELRCDPISGHTALYWYRQSLGQGLEFLIYFQGNSAPDKSGLPSDRFSAERTGGSVSTLTIQRTQQEDSAVYLCASSREGTGSTDTQYFGPGTRLTVL.